This T cell receptor beta chain came from a study of cytomegalovirus exposure and HLA in healthy donors. Study overall: Across roughly 400 genotyped donors, about 80% landed in the Caucasian-associated ancestry cluster.

Comments on this clone: The antigen is undetermined.

Trimming took 2 bases from V and 1 from J, leaving 5 bases between them. The germline gives CDR1 SGHNT, CDR2 YYREEE (reference sequence). The CDR3 totals 13 residues. Study-wide findings and caveats: Specific recognition of CMV antigens was confirmed in vitro for a few chains (all CMV-associated).

Nominally healthy donors were sampled, though unrecorded immune exposures were likely. It was with 60 Vbeta and 13 Jbeta primers that the PCR ran. The repertoire was sequenced with immunoSEQ multiplex PCR; TCRdb's copy has only in-frame clones and lacks some. The profile shows about 210,000 clones, about 80% of them singletons. J is TRBJ2-3 and V is TRBV5-4; D gene uncertain. Sequencing was done on a sample of PBMCs. The TCR sequence derives from a man in his forties in good health and CMV-seropositive. The CDR3: CASSFRGTDTQYF. DNA for the CDR3: TGTGCCAGCAGCTTTCGTGGCACAGATACGCAGTATTTT.